This T cell receptor beta chain was identified in a study of T cell responses to AZD1222 COVID-19 vaccine. Germline V lookup: CDR1 SGHVS, CDR2 FNYEAQ. The V end lost 0 bases, the J end lost 0 bases, and 15 bases lay between the germline ends. The CDR3 is 18 residues long. The method was immunoSEQ multiplex PCR; TCRdb's version includes in-frame clones alone and lacks a portion of them. The table shows 150,000 to 160,000 clones, with 90% occurring only once. Whole-study results and caveats: The CD4 TCRs associated with vaccination extended across spike and predominated at 160-218 and 743-854.

This clone was counted a single time. The antigen is unknown. This clonotype was obtained from an adult in good health. Sequencing was performed on peripheral blood, taken on day 0 of AZD1222 vaccination. The chain couples TRBV7-6 to TRBJ1-3, with unresolved D. The DNA of the CDR3 is TGTGCCAGCAGCTTAGCTTTAAGGGCCTCCTTCTCTGGAAACACCATATATTTT. It specifies CASSLALRASFSGNTIYF.